The 16 T cell receptor beta chains presented below share a single source sample, sequenced in a study of shared clonotypes between healthy human individuals. Produced via immunoSEQ multiplex PCR; TCRdb's table is partial and in-frame only. The data show 1,500,000 or so clones, around 97% seen once. The material sequenced was naive CD4+ T cells sorted from blood. Subset described: CD45RA+ positively selected. These receptors originate from a man aged 25 to 45 in good health.

This chain connects TRBV4-3 to TRBJ2-7; no clear D. Germline-derived CDR1 and CDR2 are LGHNA and YSLEER. V lost 0 bases and J 0 bases, leaving 9 bases between the germline ends. The CDR3 has 15 amino acids. The DNA for the CDR3 is TGCGCCAGCAGCCAAGAACTATCAGGCTCCTACGAGCAGTACTTC. Amino acid sequence: CASSQELSGSYEQYF.

The rearrangement uses TRBV27 and TRBJ2-1; D perhaps matches TRBD1 (5 bases). Germline CDR1 is MNHEY and CDR2 is SMNVEV (reference sequence). This CDR3 contains 14 residues. The germline V and J ends were trimmed by 6 bases and 0 bases, with 9 bases remaining between them. CDR3 in DNA: TGTGCCAGCAGATCGACAGTCTCCTACAATGAGCAGTTCTTC. Translation: CASRSTVSYNEQFF.

Points on this clone: This specimen includes other DNA sequences encoding the same CDR3. The chain is built from TRBV18 and TRBJ2-7, with a tentative D call TRBD2 (5 bases). CDR3 length: 13 amino acids. V shed 3 bases and J shed 3 bases, with 9 bases lying between them. Germline assignment: CDR1 KGHSH and CDR2 LQKENI. The CDR3 DNA follows: TGTGCCAGCTCACCCCCGGGAAACTACGAGCAGTACTTC. Its protein is CASSPPGNYEQYF.

The V gene is TRBV2, the J gene TRBJ2-7; D unclear. The CDR3 spans 12 residues. Germline CDR1 reads SNHLY; CDR2 reads FYNNEI. Deletions cut 6 bases from V and 0 bases from J, with 6 bases between. DNA of the CDR3: TGTGCCAGCAGGGACGCCTCCTACGAGCAGTACTTC. Translation gives CASRDASYEQYF.

The V gene is TRBV7-9, the J gene TRBJ2-7; 7 nucleotides match TRBD1. Germline CDR1 reads SEHNR; CDR2 reads FQNEAQ (reference sequence). Unmatched junction bases numbered 8, after V lost 3 bases and J lost 3 bases. This CDR3 has 15 residues. DNA for the CDR3: TGTGCCAGCAGCTTGGGGGACAGCGCAAGCTACGAGCAGTACTTC. Residues: CASSLGDSASYEQYF.

The chain couples TRBV18 to TRBJ2-4; D is unclear. The germline gives CDR1 KGHSH, CDR2 LQKENI. V gave up 3 bases and J gave up 9 bases, with 21 bases separating them. This CDR3 is built from 16 residues. CDR3 amino acids: CASSPGRANFLLIQYF. The CDR3 coding sequence is TGTGCCAGCTCACCTGGTCGGGCCAATTTCTTACTCATTCAGTACTTC.

The genes are TRBV11-2 and TRBJ1-1; D is uncertain. This CDR3 spans 17 amino acids. Looked up from germline, CDR1 is SGHAT and CDR2 is FQNNGV. Trimming pared 1 base from V and 0 bases from J, leaving 15 bases between. The CDR3 is CASSLGSQWVMNTEAFF. The CDR3 bases are TGTGCCAGCAGCTTAGGTTCACAGTGGGTTATGAACACTGAAGCTTTCTTT.

The rearrangement joins TRBV5-1 to TRBJ2-1; D is perhaps TRBD1 (5 bases). The V gene lost 0 bases and the J gene lost 4 bases, with 14 bases spanning the gap. The CDR3 loop spans 16 amino acids. Germline V gene lookup returns CDR1 SGHRS and CDR2 YFSETQ. The CDR3 DNA is TGCGCCAGCAGCTTGGCGTGGCAGGGTAGGTACAATGAGCAGTTCTTC. Translated, it gives CASSLAWQGRYNEQFF.

The rearrangement joins TRBV28 to TRBJ2-7; 7 bases are a match to TRBD1. CDR1 MDHEN and CDR2 SYDVKM come from the germline V gene. V shed 5 bases, J shed 7 bases, and the junction held 11 bases outside the gene matches. The CDR3 runs 14 residues. CDR3 protein: CASSLGQSSYEQYF. The CDR3 nucleotides are TGTGCCAGCAGTCTGGGACAGTCTAGCTATGAGCAGTACTTC.

Turning to this clone: A read error may account for a junction end that differs from germline. The V and J genes are TRBV2 and TRBJ2-3; D remains unclear. This CDR3 contains 14 residues. Germline V CDR1 and CDR2: SNHLY, FYNNEI. CDR3 bases: TGTGCCAGCATTGAAATAGCTGTCACAGATACGCAGTATTTT. This translates into CASIEIAVTDTQYF.

The rearrangement links TRBV6-1 to TRBJ2-5; TRBD1 aligns across 9 bases. Germline-derived CDR1 and CDR2 are MNHNS and SASEGT. Unmatched junction bases numbered 3, after V lost 5 bases and J lost 2 bases. This CDR3 is built from 14 residues. The CDR3, as DNA: TGTGCCAGCAGTCGACAGGGGGTTCAAGAGACCCAGTACTTC. Protein product: CASSRQGVQETQYF.

This chain links TRBV2 with TRBJ2-1; no firm D call. The CDR3 is made up of 15 amino acids. CDR1 is SNHLY, CDR2 FYNNEI, per germline. The V gene lost 8 bases and the J gene lost 7 bases, with 21 bases spanning the gap. The CDR3 coding sequence is TGTGCCAGCGGTCACACATTGCGGAGCGAAAATGAGCAGTTCTTC. Its translation: CASGHTLRSENEQFF.

The chain uses TRBV19 and TRBJ1-2, with 9 positions matching TRBD1. The CDR3 is 14 residues long. Looked up from germline, CDR1 is LNHDA and CDR2 is SQIVND (reference sequence). With 3 bases clipped from V and 3 bases from J, the junction kept 2 bases outside the gene matches. CDR3 coding DNA: TGTGCCAGTAGTATTGGACAGGGGTACTATGGCTACACCTTC. As protein: CASSIGQGYYGYTF.

V usage is TRBV5-1 and J usage is TRBJ2-1, with TRBD2 matching over 8 bases. Germline-derived CDR1 and CDR2 are SGHRS and YFSETQ. Losses at the gene ends were 0 bases for V and 9 bases for J; bases not matched to a gene: 8. The CDR3 sequence is 15 residues long. Here the CDR3 reads CASSLGSGGPVEQFF. CDR3 sequence (DNA): TGCGCCAGCAGCTTGGGCTCGGGAGGGCCTGTTGAGCAGTTCTTC. Using reference TRBV5-1 and TRBJ2-1 for the parts outside the CDR3, the full variable domain is KAGVTQTPRYLIKTRGQQVTLSCSPISGHRSVSWYQQTPGQGLQFLFEYFSETQRNKGNFPGRFSGRQFSNSRSEMNVSTLELGDSALYLCASSLGSGGPVEQFFGPGTRLTVL.

The CDR3 nucleotides read TGTGCCAGCTCACCGTTAGCGATCTGGAGTGGGGCAGGGTTTCAAGAGACCCAGTACTTC. Protein: CASSPLAIWSGAGFQETQYF. The V gene is TRBV18, the J gene TRBJ2-5; the D gene could be TRBD1 or TRBD2 (5 bases each). Trimming left V 3 bases short and J 2 bases short, with 28 bases between. CDR1 is KGHSH, CDR2 LQKENI, per germline. There are 20 residues in the CDR3.

The J gene is TRBJ2-7, the V gene TRBV2; 8 nucleotides align to TRBD1. CDR1 and CDR2 from the germline V gene are SNHLY and FYNNEI. The CDR3 loop spans 12 amino acids. V was clipped by 7 bases and J by 6 bases; unmatched bases: 5. In DNA form, the CDR3 reads TGTGCCAGCAACAAGGACAGGGCCGAGCAGTACTTC. Protein sequence: CASNKDRAEQYF. Complete variable domain (other parts from reference TRBV2 and TRBJ2-7): EPEVTQTPSHQVTQMGQEVILRCVPISNHLYFYWYRQILGQKVEFLVSFYNNEISEKSEIFDDQFSVERPDGSNFTLKIRSTKLEDSAMYFCASNKDRAEQYFGPGTRLTVT.